This T cell receptor beta chain derives from a study of metastatic and nonmetastatic thyroid tumors. Study overall: The study looked at repertoires side by side in blood and in tumor or nodule tissue from malignant and benign thyroid patients.

In the original processing: The study took CDR3 differences across clinicopathological groups and made a distant-metastasis classifier for papillary thyroid cancer from them. TCRdb reprocessed the PCR reads using MiXCR. None of the V and J calls come from the authors' own analysis; TCRdb made them. The sample carries roughly 40,000 clones, about 12% recorded once. Among the patients, none had received any treatment before thyroid surgery. Regarding this clone: Its antigen is not identified.

General study points: Compared with benign nodules, malignant thyroid tumors were reported to have significantly higher TCR beta diversity in both blood and tumor.

The V end lost 6 bases, the J end lost 2 bases, and 14 bases lay between the germline ends. CDR1 is SGHTA and CDR2 is FQGNSA in the germline V gene. The CDR3 loop spans 14 amino acids. The genes are TRBV7-2 and TRBJ2-7, with D uncertain. Sample: blood. This clonotype originated in a male donor with papillary thyroid cancer or a benign thyroid nodule (not recorded which). Some clones in this sample may be carry-over from other donors' samples. The CDR3 sequence: CASSPTTSAYEQYF. CDR3 coding DNA: TGTGCCAGCAGTCCTACGACATCCGCCTACGAGCAGTACTTC.